The entry below gives a single T cell receptor beta chain sequence along with its context. The data derive from a study of blood T cell repertoires in COVID-19. The wider study: The United States, Italy and Spain were the sources of the acute and convalescent COVID-19 samples.

Profiling relied on immunoSEQ multiplex PCR, and the TCRdb table lists in-frame clones only, not all of them. This sample has about 300,000 clones, with around 92% found just once. The sample was PBMCs or T cells enriched from blood (not recorded which). This clonotype was obtained from a woman aged 45 to 65 who had been exposed to COVID-19.

The CDR3: CASSQALATYNEQFF. The DNA of the CDR3 is TGTGCCAGCAGCCAAGCACTAGCGACCTACAATGAGCAGTTCTTC. The V and J genes are TRBV3-1 (or the pseudogene TRBV3-2) and TRBJ2-1, with 7 bases fitting TRBD2. The length of the CDR3 is 15 residues. The V and J ends lost 1 base and 2 bases, in that order; junction bases with no gene match: 2. Germline lookup yields CDR1 LGHDT and CDR2 YNNKEL (reference sequence).